This TCR beta chain was obtained from a study of PD-L1 blockade in urothelial cancer. CDR1 is MNHEY, CDR2 SVGAGI, per germline. The V end lost 6 bases, the J end lost 2 bases, and 13 bases lay between the germline ends. The CDR3 covers 14 residues. Regarding time point: pretreatment peripheral blood. Profiling relied on immunoSEQ multiplex PCR, and the TCRdb table lists in-frame clones only, not all of them. The sample shows 45,000 to 70,000 clones, 85% to 90% of them seen only once. The material sequenced was PBMCs, taken around atezolizumab (anti-PD-L1) treatment. The J gene is TRBJ1-2, the V gene TRBV6-5, with D possibly matching TRBD1 (5 bases). The receptor was derived from a man between 70 and 80 years old with urothelial cancer. CDR3 sequence: CASRGLGTNYGYTF. The CDR3 nucleotides read TGTGCCAGCAGGGGGCTGGGTACCAACTATGGCTACACCTTC.